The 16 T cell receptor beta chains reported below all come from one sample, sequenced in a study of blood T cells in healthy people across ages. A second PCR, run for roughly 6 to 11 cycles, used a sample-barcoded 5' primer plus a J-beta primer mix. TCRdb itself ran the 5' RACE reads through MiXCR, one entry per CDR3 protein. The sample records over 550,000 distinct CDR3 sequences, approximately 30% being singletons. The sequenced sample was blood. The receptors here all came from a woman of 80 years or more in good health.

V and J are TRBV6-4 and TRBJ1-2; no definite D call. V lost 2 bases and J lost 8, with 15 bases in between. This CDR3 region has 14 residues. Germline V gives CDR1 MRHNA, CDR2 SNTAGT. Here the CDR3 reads CASSDPTGVAGYTF. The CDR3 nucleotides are TGTGCCAGCAGTGACCCGACTGGGGTAGCCGGCTACACCTTC.

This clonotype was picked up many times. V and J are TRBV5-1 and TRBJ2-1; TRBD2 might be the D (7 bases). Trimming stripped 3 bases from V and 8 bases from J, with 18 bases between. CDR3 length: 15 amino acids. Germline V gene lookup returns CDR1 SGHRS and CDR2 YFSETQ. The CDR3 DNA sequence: TGCGCCAGCAGCTGGGGGGGCAGGGAAGACGATGAGCAGTTCTTC. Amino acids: CASSWGGREDDEQFF.

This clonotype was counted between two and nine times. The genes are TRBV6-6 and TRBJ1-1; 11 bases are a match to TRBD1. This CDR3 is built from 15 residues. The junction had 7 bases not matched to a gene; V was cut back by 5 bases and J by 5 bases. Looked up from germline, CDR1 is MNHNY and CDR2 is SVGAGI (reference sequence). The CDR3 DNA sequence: TGTGCCAGCAGTCGGGGACAGGGGGTTATAACTGAAGCTTTCTTT. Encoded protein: CASSRGQGVITEAFF.

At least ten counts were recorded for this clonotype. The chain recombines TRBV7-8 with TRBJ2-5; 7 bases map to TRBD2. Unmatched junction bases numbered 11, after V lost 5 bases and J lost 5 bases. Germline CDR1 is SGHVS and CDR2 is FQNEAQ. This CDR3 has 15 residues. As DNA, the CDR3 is TGTGCCAGCAGCCCGCACCTAGCGGCAGCGGAGACCCAGTACTTC. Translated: CASSPHLAAAETQYF.

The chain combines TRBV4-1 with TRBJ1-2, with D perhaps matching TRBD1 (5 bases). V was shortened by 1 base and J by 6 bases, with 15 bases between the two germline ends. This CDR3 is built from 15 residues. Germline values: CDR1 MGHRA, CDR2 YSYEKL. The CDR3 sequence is CASSQGTLGMDGYTF. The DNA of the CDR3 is TGCGCCAGCAGCCAAGGGACACTAGGAATGGATGGCTACACCTTC.

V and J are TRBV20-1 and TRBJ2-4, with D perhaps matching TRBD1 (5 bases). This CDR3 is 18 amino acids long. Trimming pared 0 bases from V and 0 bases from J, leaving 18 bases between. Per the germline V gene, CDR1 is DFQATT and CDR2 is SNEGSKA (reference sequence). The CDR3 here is CSARDHYPGYLAKNIQYF. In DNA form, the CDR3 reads TGCAGTGCTAGAGACCACTATCCAGGGTACCTAGCCAAAAACATTCAGTACTTC.

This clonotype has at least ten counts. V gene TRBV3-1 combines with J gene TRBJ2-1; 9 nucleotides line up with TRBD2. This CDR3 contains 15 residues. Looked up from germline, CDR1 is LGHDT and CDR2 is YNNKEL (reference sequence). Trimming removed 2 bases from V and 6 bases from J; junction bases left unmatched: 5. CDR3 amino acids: CASSQNLAGFNEQFF. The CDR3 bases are TGTGCCAGCAGCCAAAACCTAGCGGGGTTCAATGAGCAGTTCTTC.

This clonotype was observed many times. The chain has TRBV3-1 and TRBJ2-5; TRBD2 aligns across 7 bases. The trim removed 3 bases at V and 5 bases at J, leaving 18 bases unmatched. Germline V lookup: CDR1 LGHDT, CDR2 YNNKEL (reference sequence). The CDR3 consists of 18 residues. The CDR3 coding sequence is TGTGCCAGCAGCCATAGGTCAGGCGGGGGAGCCTCCAGGGAGACCCAGTACTTC. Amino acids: CASSHRSGGGASRETQYF.

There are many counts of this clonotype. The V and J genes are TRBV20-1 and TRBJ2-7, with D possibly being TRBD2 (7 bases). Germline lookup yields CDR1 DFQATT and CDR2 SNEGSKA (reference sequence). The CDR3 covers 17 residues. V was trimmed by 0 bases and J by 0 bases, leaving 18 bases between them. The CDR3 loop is CSARDQQGAGLSYEQYF. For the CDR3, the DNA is TGCAGTGCTAGAGACCAACAGGGAGCGGGGCTCTCCTACGAGCAGTACTTC.

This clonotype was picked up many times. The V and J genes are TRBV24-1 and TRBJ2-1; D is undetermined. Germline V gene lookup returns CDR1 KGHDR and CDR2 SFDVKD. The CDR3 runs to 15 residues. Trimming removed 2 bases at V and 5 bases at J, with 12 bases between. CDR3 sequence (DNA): TGTGCCACCAGTGATTCGCGGCTAGTGGACAATGAGCAGTTCTTC. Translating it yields CATSDSRLVDNEQFF.

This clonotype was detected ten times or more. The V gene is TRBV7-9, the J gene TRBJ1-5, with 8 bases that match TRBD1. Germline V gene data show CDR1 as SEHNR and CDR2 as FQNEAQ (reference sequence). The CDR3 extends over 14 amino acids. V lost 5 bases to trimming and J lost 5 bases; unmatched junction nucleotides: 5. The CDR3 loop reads CASSPDRDHQPQHF. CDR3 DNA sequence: TGTGCCAGCAGCCCGGACAGGGACCATCAGCCCCAGCATTTT.

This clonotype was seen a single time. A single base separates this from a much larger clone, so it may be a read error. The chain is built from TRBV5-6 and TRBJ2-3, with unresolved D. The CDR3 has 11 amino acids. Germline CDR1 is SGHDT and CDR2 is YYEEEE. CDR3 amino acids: CAGSFEDTQYF. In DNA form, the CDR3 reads TGTGCCGGCAGCTTCGAAGATACGCAGTATTTT.

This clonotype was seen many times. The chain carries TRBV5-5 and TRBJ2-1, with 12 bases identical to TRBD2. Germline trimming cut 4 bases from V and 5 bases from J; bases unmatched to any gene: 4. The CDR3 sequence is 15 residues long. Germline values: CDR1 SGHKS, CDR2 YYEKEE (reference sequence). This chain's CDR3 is CASSLPSGGDNEQFF. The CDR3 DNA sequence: TGTGCCAGCAGCCTACCTAGCGGGGGGGACAATGAGCAGTTCTTC.

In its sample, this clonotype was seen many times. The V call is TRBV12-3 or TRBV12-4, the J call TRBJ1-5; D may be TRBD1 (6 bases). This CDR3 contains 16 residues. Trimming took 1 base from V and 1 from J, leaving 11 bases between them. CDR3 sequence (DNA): TGTGCCAGCAGTTTAGTGGGGGCAGGGAGCAATCAGCCCCAGCATTTT. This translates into CASSLVGAGSNQPQHF.

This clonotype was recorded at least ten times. The DNA of the CDR3 is TGTGCCAGCAGTCCGAGGGACAGGGGATACGCAGATACGCAGTATTTT. It is translated as CASSPRDRGYADTQYF. The genes are TRBV28 and TRBJ2-3; TRBD1 matches 10 bases. The germline V gene has CDR1 MDHEN and CDR2 SYDVKM. CDR3 size: 16 residues. V trimming: 5 bases; J trimming: 4 bases; junction bases outside the gene matches: 9.

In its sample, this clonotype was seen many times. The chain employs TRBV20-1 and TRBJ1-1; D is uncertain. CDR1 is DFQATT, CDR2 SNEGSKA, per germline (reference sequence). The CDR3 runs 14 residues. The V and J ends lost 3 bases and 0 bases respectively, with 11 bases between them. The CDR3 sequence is CSASMHTMNTEAFF. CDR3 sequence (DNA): TGCAGTGCTAGTATGCATACTATGAACACTGAAGCTTTCTTT.